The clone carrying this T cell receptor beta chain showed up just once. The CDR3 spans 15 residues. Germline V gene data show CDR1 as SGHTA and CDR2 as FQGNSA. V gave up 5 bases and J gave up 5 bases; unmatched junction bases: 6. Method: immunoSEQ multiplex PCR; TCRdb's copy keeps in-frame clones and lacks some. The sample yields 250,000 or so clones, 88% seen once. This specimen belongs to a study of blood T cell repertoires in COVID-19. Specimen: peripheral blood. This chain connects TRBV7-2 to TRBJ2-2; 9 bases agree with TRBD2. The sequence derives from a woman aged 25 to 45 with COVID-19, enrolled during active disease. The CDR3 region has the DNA TGTGCCAGCAGCCCGCGGGGGGGCGGGACCGGGGAGCTGTTTTTT. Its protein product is CASSPRGGGTGELFF.